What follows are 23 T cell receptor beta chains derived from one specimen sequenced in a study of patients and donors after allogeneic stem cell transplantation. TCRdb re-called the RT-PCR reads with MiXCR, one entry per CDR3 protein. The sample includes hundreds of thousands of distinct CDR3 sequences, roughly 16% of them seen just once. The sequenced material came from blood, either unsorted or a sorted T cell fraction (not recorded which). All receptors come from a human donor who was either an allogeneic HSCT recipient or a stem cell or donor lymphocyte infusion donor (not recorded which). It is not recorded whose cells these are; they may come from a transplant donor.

This CDR3 reads CSASETSGSYEQYF. The DNA for the CDR3 is TGCAGTGCTAGTGAGACTAGCGGATCCTACGAGCAGTACTTC. The chain uses TRBV20-1 and TRBJ2-7; 9 bases are a match to TRBD2. With 3 bases clipped from V and 1 base from J, the junction kept 4 bases outside the gene matches. Germline CDR1 and CDR2: DFQATT and SNEGSKA (reference sequence). The CDR3 runs to 14 residues.

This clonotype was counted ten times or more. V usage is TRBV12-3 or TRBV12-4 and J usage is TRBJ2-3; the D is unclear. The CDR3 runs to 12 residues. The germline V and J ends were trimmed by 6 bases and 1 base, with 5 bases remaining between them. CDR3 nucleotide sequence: TGTGCCAGCAGCTTCGGCACAGATACGCAGTATTTT. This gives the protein CASSFGTDTQYF.

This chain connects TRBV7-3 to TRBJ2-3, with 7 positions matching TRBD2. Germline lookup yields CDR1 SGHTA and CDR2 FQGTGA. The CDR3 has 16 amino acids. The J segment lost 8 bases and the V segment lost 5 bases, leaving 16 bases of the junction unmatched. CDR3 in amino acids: CASSRFSGSPGGTQYF. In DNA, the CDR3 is TGTGCCAGCAGCCGCTTTAGCGGCTCCCCGGGGGGTACGCAGTATTTT.

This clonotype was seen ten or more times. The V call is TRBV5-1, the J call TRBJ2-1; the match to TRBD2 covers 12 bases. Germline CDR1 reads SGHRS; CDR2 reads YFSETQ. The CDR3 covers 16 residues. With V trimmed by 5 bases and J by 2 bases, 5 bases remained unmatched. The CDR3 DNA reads TGCGCCAGCAGGGAACTAGCGGGAGGAACCTACAATGAGCAGTTCTTC. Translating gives CASRELAGGTYNEQFF.

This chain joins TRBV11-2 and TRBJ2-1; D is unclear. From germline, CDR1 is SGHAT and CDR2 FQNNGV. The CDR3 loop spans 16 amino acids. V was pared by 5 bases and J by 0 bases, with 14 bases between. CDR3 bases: TGTGCCAGCAGCCCTACCCTCTGGAGCTCCTACAATGAGCAGTTCTTC. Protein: CASSPTLWSSYNEQFF.

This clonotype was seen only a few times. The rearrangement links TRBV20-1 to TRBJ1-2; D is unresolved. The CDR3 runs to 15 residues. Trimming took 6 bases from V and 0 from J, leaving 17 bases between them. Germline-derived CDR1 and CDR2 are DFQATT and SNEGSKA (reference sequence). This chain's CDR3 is CSAWNAIRSNYGYTF. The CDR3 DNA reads TGCAGTGCCTGGAACGCCATCCGATCTAACTATGGCTACACCTTC.

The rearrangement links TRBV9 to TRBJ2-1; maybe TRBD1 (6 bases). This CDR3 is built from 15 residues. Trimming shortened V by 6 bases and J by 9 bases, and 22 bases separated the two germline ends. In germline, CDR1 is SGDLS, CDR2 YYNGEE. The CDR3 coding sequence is TGTGCCAGCACCCCCTCCCGTGTGGGGGCTGGTGAGCAGTTCTTC. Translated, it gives CASTPSRVGAGEQFF.

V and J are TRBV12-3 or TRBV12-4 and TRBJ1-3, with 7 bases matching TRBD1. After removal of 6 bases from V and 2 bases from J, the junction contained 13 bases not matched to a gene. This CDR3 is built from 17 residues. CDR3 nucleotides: TGTGCCAGCAGCATCACTATTAACAGGGGAACTGGAAACACCATATATTTT. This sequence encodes CASSITINRGTGNTIYF.

CDR3 region: CASSQEAGANVLTF. For the CDR3, the DNA is TGCGCCAGCAGCCAAGAAGCTGGGGCCAACGTCCTGACTTTC. The rearrangement uses TRBV4-3 and TRBJ2-6; no reliable D call. This CDR3 is 14 amino acids long. Germline V gene sequence: CDR1 LGHNA, CDR2 YSLEER. V lost 0 bases to trimming and J lost 2 bases, with 2 bases between them.

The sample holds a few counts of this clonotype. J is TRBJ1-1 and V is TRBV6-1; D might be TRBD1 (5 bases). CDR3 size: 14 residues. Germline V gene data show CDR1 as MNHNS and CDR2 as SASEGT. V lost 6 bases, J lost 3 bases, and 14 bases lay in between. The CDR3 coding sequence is TGTGCCAGCAGAATCGCGGGGGTAGACACTGAAGCTTTCTTT. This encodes CASRIAGVDTEAFF.

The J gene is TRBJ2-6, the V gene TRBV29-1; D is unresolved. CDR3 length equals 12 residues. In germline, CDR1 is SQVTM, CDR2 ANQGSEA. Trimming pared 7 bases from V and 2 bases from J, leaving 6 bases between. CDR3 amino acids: CSAETGANVLTF. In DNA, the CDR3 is TGCAGCGCCGAGACTGGGGCCAACGTCCTGACTTTC.

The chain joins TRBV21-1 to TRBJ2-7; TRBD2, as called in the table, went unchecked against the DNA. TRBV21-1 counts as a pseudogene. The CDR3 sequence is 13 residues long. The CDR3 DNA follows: TGTGCCAGCAGCAAAAAACTAGTACACGAGCAGTACTTC. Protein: CASSKKLVHEQYF.

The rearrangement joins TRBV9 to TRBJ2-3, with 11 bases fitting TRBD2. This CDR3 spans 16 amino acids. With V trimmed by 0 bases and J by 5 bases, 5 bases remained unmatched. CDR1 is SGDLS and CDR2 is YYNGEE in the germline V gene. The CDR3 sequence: CASSVVAGGVRDTQYF. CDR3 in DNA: TGTGCCAGCAGCGTAGTAGCGGGGGGGGTTCGAGATACGCAGTATTTT.

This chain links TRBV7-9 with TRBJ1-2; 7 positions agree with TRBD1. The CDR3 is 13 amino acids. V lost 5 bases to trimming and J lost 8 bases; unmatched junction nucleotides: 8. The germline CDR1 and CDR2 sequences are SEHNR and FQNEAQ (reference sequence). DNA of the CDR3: TGTGCCAGCAGCCCCCGGGACAGATCGGGCTACACCTTC. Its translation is CASSPRDRSGYTF.

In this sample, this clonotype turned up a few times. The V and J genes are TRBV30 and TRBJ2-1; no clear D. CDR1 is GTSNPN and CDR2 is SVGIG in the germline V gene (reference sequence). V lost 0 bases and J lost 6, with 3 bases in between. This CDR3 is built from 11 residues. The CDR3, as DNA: TGTGCCTGGAGTGTACCCAATGAGCAGTTCTTC. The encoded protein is CAWSVPNEQFF.

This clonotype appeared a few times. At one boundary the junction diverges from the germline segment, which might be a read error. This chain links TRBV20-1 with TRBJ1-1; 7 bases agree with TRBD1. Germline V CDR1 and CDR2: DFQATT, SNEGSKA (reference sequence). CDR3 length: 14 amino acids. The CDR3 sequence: CSAGDRVMNTEAFF. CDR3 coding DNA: TGCAGTGCTGGAGACAGGGTGATGAACACTGAAGCTTTCTTT.

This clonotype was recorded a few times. The CDR3 spells CASSRQGAEAFF. Written as DNA, the CDR3 is TGTGCCAGCAGTAGACAGGGGGCGGAAGCTTTCTTT. The chain employs TRBV25-1 and TRBJ1-1; 10 bases agree with TRBD1. Trimming at V came to 5 bases and at J to 8 bases, leaving 2 bases not matched to a gene. This CDR3 is 12 amino acids long. Germline CDR1 and CDR2: MGHDK and SYGVNS.

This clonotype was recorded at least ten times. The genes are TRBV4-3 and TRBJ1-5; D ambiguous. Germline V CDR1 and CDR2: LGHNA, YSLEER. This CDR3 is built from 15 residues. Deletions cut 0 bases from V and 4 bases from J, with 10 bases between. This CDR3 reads CASSQDGEENQPQHF. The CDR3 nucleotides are TGCGCCAGCAGCCAAGATGGGGAGGAAAATCAGCCCCAGCATTTT.

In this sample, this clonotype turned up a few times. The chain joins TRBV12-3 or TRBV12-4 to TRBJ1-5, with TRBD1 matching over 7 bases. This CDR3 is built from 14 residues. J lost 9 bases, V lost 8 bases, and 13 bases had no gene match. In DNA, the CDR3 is TGTGCCAGCGGGAACCGGGACAGTCGAGGGCCCCAGCATTTT. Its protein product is CASGNRDSRGPQHF.

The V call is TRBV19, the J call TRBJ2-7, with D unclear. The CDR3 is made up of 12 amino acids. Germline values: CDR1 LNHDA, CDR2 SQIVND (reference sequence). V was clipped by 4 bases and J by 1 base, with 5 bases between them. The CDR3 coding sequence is TGTGCCAGTAGTACCGGTTCCTACGAGCAGTACTTC. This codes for CASSTGSYEQYF.

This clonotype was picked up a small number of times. The CDR3 spells CASSLQQGRTQYF. Written as DNA, the CDR3 is TGTGCCAGCAGTTTACAGCAGGGGAGAACGCAGTATTTT. This chain uses TRBV12-3 or TRBV12-4 with TRBJ2-3; D is perhaps TRBD1 (6 bases). The CDR3 sequence is 13 residues long. Trimming took off 2 bases at V and 9 bases at J, with 12 bases between the two ends.

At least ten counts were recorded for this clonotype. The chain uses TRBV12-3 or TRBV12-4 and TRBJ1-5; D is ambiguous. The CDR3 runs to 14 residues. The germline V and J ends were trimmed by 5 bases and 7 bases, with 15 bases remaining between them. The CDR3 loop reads CASSPRAARQPQHF. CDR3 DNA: TGTGCCAGCAGTCCCCGGGCCGCACGGCAGCCCCAGCATTTT.

The CDR3 sequence: CASSSPLGGLGNTEAFF. The CDR3 bases are TGTGCCAGCAGCTCCCCCCTAGGAGGGTTGGGGAACACTGAAGCTTTCTTT. The V and J genes are TRBV7-9 and TRBJ1-1; no clear D gene. Germline CDR1 SEHNR, CDR2 FQNEAQ (reference sequence). There are 17 residues in the CDR3. V was trimmed by 4 bases and J by 1 base, leaving 19 bases between them.